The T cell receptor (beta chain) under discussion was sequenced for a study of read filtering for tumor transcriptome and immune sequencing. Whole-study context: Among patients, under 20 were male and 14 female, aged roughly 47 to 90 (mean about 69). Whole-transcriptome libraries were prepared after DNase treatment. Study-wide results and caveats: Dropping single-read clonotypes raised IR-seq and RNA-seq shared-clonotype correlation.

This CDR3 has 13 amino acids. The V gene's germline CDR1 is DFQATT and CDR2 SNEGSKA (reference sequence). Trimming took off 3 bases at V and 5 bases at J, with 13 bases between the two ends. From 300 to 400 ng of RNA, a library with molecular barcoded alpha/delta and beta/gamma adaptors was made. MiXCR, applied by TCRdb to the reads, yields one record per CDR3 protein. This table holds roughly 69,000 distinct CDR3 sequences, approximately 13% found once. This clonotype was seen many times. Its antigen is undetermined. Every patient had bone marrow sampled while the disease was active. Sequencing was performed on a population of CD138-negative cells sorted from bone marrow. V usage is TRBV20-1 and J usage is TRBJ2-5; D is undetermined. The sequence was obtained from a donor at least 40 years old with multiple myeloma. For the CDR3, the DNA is TGCAGTGCTAGGCCCCCTAGGATGGAGACCCAGTACTTC. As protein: CSARPPRMETQYF.